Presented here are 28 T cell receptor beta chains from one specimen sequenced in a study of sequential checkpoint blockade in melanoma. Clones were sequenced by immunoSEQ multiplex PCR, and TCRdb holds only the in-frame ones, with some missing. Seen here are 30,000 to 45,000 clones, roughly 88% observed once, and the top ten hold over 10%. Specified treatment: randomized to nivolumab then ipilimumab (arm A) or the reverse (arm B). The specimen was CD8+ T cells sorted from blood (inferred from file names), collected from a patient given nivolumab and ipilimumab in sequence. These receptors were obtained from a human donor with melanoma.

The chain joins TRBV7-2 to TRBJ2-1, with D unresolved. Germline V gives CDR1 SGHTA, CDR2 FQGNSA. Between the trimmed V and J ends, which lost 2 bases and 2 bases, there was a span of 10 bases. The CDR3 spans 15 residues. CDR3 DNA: TGTGCCAGCAGCTTAATGGCTAGTCCCTACAATGAGCAGTTCTTC. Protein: CASSLMASPYNEQFF. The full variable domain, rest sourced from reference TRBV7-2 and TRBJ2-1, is GAGVSQSPSNKVTEKGKDVELRCDPISGHTALYWYRQSLGQGLEFLIYFQGNSAPDKSGLPSDRFSAERTGGSVSTLTIQRTQQEDSAVYLCASSLMASPYNEQFFGPGTRLTVL.

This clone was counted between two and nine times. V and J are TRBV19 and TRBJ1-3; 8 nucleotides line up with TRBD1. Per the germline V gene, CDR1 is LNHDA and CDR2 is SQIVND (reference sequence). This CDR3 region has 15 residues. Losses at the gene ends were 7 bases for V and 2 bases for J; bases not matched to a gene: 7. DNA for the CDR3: TGTGCCAGTACCTCCGGGACAGGTCCTGGAAACACCATATATTTT. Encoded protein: CASTSGTGPGNTIYF.

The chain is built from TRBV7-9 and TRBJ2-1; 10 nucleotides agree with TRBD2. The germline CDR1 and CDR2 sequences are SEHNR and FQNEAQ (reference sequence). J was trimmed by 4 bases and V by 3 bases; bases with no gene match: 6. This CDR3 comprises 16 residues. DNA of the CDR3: TGTGCCAGCAGCTTTAGGCTAGCGGGAGTATACAATGAGCAGTTCTTC. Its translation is CASSFRLAGVYNEQFF.

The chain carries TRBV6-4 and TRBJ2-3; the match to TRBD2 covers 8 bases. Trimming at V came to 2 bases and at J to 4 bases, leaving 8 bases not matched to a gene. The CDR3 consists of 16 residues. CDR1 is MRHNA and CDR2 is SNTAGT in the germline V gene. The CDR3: CASSDRPGLDPDTQYF. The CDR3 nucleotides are TGTGCCAGCAGTGACAGACCGGGACTAGATCCAGATACGCAGTATTTT.

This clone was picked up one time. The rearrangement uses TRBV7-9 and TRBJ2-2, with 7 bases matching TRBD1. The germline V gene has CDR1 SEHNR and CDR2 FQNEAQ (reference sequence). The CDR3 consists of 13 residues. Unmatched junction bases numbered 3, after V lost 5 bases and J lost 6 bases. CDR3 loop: CASSLTGPGELFF. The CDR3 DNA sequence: TGTGCCAGCAGCCTGACAGGGCCCGGGGAGCTGTTTTTT.

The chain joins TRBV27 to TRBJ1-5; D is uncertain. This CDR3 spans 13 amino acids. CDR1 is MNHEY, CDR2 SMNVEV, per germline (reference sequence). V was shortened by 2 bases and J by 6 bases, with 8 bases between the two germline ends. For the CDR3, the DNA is TGTGCCAGCAGTTTAGGTATACTTCAGCCCCAGCATTTT. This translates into CASSLGILQPQHF.

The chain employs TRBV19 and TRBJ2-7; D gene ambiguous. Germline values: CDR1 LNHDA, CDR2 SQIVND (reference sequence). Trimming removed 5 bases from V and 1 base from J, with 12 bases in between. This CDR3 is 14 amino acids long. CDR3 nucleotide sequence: TGTGCCAGTAGTGCTGGGCTGCAATCCTACGAGCAGTACGTC. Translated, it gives CASSAGLQSYEQYV.

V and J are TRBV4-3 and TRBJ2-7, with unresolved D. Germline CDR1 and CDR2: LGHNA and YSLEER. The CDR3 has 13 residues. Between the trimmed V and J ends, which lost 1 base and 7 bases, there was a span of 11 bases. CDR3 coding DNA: TGCGCCAGCAGCCAAGCCCTGGCAACAGAGCAGTACGTC. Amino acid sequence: CASSQALATEQYV.

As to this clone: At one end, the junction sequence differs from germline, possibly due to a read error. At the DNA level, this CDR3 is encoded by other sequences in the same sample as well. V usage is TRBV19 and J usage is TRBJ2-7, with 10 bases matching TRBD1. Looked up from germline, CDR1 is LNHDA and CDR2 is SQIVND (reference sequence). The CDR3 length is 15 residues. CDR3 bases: TGCGCCAGTAGCGCATTTATCGGGACAGGGGACGAGCAGTACTTC. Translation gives CASSAFIGTGDEQYF. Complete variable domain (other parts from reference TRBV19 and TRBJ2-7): DGGITQSPKYLFRKEGQNVTLSCEQNLNHDAMYWYRQDPGQGLRLIYYSQIVNDFQKGDIAEGYSVSREKKESFPLTVTSAQKNPTAFYLCASSAFIGTGDEQYFGPGTRLTVT.

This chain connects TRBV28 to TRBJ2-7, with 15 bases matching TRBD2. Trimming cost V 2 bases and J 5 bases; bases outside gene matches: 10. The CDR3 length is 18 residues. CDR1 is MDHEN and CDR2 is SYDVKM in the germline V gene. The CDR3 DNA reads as TGTGCCAGCAGTTTACCCGGACTAGCGGGAGGGACTTTGGACGAGCAGTACTTC. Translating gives CASSLPGLAGGTLDEQYF. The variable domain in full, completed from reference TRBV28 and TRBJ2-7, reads DVKVTQSSRYLVKRTGEKVFLECVQDMDHENMFWYRQDPGLGLRLIYFSYDVKMKEKGDIPEGYSVSREKKERFSLILESASTNQTSMYLCASSLPGLAGGTLDEQYFGPGTRLTVT.

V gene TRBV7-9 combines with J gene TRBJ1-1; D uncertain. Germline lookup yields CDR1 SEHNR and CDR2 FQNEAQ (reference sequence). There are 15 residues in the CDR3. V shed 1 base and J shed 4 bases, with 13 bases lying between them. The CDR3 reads CASSLGEGGGTEAFF. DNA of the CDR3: TGTGCCAGCAGCTTAGGAGAGGGCGGTGGCACTGAAGCTTTCTTT.

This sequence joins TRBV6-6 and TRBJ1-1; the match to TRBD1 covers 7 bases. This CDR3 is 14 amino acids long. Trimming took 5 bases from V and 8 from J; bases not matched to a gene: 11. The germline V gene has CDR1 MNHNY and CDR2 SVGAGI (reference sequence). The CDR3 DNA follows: TGTGCCAGCAGTCGCGGGACAGCTACACTGGAAGCTTTCTTT. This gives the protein CASSRGTATLEAFF.

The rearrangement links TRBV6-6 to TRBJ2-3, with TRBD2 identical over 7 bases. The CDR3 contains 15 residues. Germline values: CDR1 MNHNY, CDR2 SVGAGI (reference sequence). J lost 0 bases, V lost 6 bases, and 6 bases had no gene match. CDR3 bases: TGTGCCAGCAGCAAACTAGCGCCTAGCACAGATACGCAGTATTTT. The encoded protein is CASSKLAPSTDTQYF.

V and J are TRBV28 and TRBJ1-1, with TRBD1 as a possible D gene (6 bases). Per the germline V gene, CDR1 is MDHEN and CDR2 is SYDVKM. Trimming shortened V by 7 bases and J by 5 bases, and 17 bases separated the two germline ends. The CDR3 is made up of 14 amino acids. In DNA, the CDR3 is TGTGCCAGCAATACCGGGGGGCGTGCGACTGAAGCTTTCTTT. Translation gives CASNTGGRATEAFF.

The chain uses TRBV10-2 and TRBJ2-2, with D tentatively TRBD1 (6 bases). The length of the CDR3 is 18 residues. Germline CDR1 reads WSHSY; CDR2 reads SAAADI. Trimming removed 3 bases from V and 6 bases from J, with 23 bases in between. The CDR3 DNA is TGCGCCAGCAGTGACCATCGGGCCCTAAGAGGGGGAGCCGGGGAGCTGTTTTTT. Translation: CASSDHRALRGGAGELFF.

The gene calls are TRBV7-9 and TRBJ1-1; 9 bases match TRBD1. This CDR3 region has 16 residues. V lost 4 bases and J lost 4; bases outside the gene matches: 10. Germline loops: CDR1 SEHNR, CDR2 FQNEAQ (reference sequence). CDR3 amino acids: CASSSPPDRGSTEAFF. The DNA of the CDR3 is TGTGCCAGCAGCTCCCCTCCGGACAGGGGAAGCACTGAAGCTTTCTTT.

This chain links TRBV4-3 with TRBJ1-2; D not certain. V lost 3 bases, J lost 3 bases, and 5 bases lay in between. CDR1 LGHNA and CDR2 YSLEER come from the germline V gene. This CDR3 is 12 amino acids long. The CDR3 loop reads CASSQDYYGYTF. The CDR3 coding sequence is TGCGCCAGCAGCCAGGACTACTATGGCTACACCTTC.

CDR3 region: CASGPGVAGASSYNEQFF. The CDR3 region has the DNA TGTGCCAGCGGCCCGGGGGTAGCGGGAGCCAGCTCCTACAATGAGCAGTTCTTC. V and J are TRBV5-6 and TRBJ2-1; TRBD2 aligns across 9 bases. This CDR3 spans 18 amino acids. Trimming removed 7 bases from V and 0 bases from J; junction bases left unmatched: 14. Germline V gene data show CDR1 as SGHDT and CDR2 as YYEEEE.

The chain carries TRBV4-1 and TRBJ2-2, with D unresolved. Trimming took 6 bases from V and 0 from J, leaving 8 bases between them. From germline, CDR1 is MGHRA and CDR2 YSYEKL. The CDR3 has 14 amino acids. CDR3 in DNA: TGCGCCAGCAGGACTCTCCCGAACACCGGGGAGCTGTTTTTT. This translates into CASRTLPNTGELFF.

The CDR3 here is CASRVVSDEQFF. The CDR3 region has the DNA TGTGCCAGCAGGGTGGTCTCGGATGAGCAGTTCTTC. The chain carries TRBV5-4 and TRBJ2-1; D remains unclear. Germline V CDR1 and CDR2: SGHNT, YYREEE (reference sequence). The CDR3 is made up of 12 amino acids. The V end was cut by 5 bases, the J end by 8 bases, with 11 bases between.

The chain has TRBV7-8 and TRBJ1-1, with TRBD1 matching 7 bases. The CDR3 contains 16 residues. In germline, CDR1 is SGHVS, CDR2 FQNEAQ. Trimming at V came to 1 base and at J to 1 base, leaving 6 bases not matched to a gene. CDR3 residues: CASSLGFRQGNTEAFF. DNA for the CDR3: TGTGCCAGCAGCTTAGGTTTTCGACAGGGGAACACTGAAGCTTTCTTT. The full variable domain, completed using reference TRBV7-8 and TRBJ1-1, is GAGVSQSPRYKVAKRGQDVALRCDPISGHVSLFWYQQALGQGPEFLTYFQNEAQLDKSGLPSDRFFAERPEGSVSTLKIQRTQQEDSAVYLCASSLGFRQGNTEAFFGQGTRLTVV.

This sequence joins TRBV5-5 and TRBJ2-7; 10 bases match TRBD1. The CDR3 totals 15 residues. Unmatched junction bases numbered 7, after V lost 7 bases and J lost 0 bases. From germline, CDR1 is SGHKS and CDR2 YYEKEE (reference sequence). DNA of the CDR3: TGTGCCAGCGGACGCGGGACAGGGGACTCCTACGAGCAGTACTTC. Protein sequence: CASGRGTGDSYEQYF.

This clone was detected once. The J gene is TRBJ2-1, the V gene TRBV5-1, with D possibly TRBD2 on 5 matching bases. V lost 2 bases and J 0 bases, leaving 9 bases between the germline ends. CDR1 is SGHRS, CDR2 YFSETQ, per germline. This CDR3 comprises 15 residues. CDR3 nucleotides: TGCGCCAGCAGCTTATCACTAGACTCCTACAATGAGCAGTTCTTC. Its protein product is CASSLSLDSYNEQFF.

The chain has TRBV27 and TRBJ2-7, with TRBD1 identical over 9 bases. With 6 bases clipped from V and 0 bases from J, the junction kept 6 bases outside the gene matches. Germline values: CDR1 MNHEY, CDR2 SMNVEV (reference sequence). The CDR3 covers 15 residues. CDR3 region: CASRPGTGSSYEQYV. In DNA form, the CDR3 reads TGTGCCAGCAGACCCGGGACAGGGAGCTCCTACGAGCAGTACGTC.

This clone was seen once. In DNA, the CDR3 is TGTGCCAGCAGCGTTGGATCCCGGGCAGATACGCAGTATTTT. Amino acids: CASSVGSRADTQYF. V usage is TRBV9 and J usage is TRBJ2-3; D not certain. The CDR3 covers 14 residues. CDR1 is SGDLS and CDR2 is YYNGEE in the germline V gene. Trimming removed 2 bases at V and 4 bases at J, with 11 bases between.

CDR3 in amino acids: CASRPGGIHTEAFF. In nucleotides, the CDR3 is TGTGCCAGCAGGCCGGGAGGAATCCACACTGAAGCTTTCTTT. The chain carries TRBV27 and TRBJ1-1; D unclear. V shed 6 bases and J shed 3 bases, with 14 bases lying between them. The V gene's germline CDR1 is MNHEY and CDR2 SMNVEV (reference sequence). The CDR3 is 14 amino acids.

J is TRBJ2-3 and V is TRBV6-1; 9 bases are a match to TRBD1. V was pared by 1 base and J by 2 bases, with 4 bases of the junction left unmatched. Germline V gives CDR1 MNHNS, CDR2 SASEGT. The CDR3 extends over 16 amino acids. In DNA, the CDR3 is TGTGCCAGCAGTGAAGAGGGACAGGGCATCACAGATACGCAGTATTTT. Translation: CASSEEGQGITDTQYF.

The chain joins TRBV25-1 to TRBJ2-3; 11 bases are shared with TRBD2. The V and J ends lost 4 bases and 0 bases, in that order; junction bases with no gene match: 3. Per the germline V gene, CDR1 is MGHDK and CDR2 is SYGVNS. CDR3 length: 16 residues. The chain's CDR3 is CASSGGTSGSTDTQYF. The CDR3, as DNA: TGTGCCAGCAGTGGAGGGACTAGCGGAAGCACAGATACGCAGTATTTT. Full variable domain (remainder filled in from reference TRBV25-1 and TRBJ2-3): EADIYQTPRYLVIGTGKKITLECSQTMGHDKMYWYQQDPGMELHLIHYSYGVNSTEKGDLSSESTVSRIRTEHFPLTLESARPSHTSQYLCASSGGTSGSTDTQYFGPGTRLTVL.